Listed below are T cell receptor beta chains from one sample, sequenced in a study of T cell responses to AZD1222 COVID-19 vaccine. The method was immunoSEQ multiplex PCR; TCRdb's version includes in-frame clones alone and lacks a portion of them. The sample records 80,000 to 100,000 clones, roughly nine tenths being singletons. The sample was peripheral blood, taken 28 days after the second AZD1222 dose. These receptors were obtained from an adult who received the AZD1222 COVID-19 vaccine. Each CDR3 is given with its conserved first and last residue. D genes are given only for firm matches. Clone sizes are given selectively: once, few, many, or a class where the clone is expanded.

clone size	J gene	D gene	V gene	CDR3 protein	CDR3 DNA
.	TRBJ2-7	.	TRBV10-3	CAISMTGQVRYF	TGTGCCATCAGTATGACAGGCCAAGTACGGTACTTC
.	TRBJ2-1	TRBD2	TRBV20-1	CSASSFLSGGASYNEQFF	TGCAGTGCTAGTTCGTTTTTAAGCGGGGGGGCTTCCTACAATGAGCAGTTCTTC
.	TRBJ2-3	.	TRBV6-2/TRBV6-3	CASSLLADITDTQYF	TGTGCCAGCAGTCTATTAGCGGATATCACAGATACGCAGTATTTT
.	TRBJ1-2	.	TRBV18	CATPFPWVEGYTF	TGTGCCACCCCGTTTCCTTGGGTGGAGGGCTACACCTTC
.	TRBJ2-1	TRBD2	TRBV29-1	CSVAGTSGAYNEQFF	TGCAGCGTTGCCGGGACTAGCGGCGCTTACAATGAGCAGTTCTTC
.	TRBJ1-6	TRBD1	TRBV7-9	CASSSPRQGLHSPLHF	TGTGCCAGCAGCTCACCCCGACAGGGGCTTCATTCACCCCTCCACTTT
.	TRBJ2-7	TRBD1	TRBV2	CASSETGQPEREQYF	TGTGCCAGCAGTGAGACGGGACAGCCAGAGCGGGAGCAGTACTTC
.	TRBJ2-1	TRBD2	TRBV6-2/TRBV6-3	CASSYIAGSGREQFF	TGTGCCAGCAGTTACATAGCGGGGTCCGGCAGGGAGCAGTTCTTC
.	TRBJ2-1	TRBD1	TRBV11-1	CASSRTGNNNEQFF	TGTGCCAGCAGCCGGACAGGTAACAACAATGAGCAGTTCTTC
.	TRBJ2-1	.	TRBV5-4	CASSLGGANSYNEQFF	TGTGCCAGCAGCTTGGGGGGGGCGAACTCCTACAATGAGCAGTTCTTC
.	TRBJ2-1	.	TRBV27	CASSLMGHNNEQFF	TGTGCCAGCAGTTTAATGGGCCACAACAATGAGCAGTTCTTC
.	TRBJ1-3	.	TRBV5-6	CASSLWGESGNTIYF	TGTGCCAGCAGCTTGTGGGGGGAGTCTGGAAACACCATATATTTT
.	TRBJ1-2	TRBD1	TRBV18	CASSPQDRITNYGYTF	TGTGCCAGCTCACCACAGGACAGGATAACTAACTATGGCTACACCTTC
.	TRBJ1-5	.	TRBV11-2	CASSLNIGGNQPQHF	TGTGCCAGCAGCTTAAATATAGGTGGAAATCAGCCCCAGCATTTT
.	TRBJ1-1	TRBD1	TRBV20-1	CSANRDREAFF	TGCAGTGCAAACCGGGACAGGGAAGCTTTCTTT
.	TRBJ1-1	.	TRBV30	CAWRANTEAFF	TGTGCCTGGAGGGCAAACACTGAAGCTTTCTTT
.	TRBJ1-3	.	TRBV20-1	CSATERNSGNTIYF	TGCAGTGCTACTGAGAGAAACTCTGGAAACACCATATATTTT
.	TRBJ2-7	.	TRBV6-5	CASSPRWGPSYEQYF	TGTGCCAGCAGTCCCCGGTGGGGGCCCTCCTACGAGCAGTACTTC
.	TRBJ2-3	TRBD2	TRBV27	CASSRKGLAGRTDTQYF	TGTGCCAGCAGTCGAAAAGGACTAGCGGGGAGAACAGATACGCAGTATTTT
.	TRBJ2-1	.	TRBV6-5	CASSAAAYNEQFF	TGTGCCAGCTCGGCGGCGGCCTACAATGAGCAGTTCTTC
.	TRBJ2-5	TRBD1	TRBV7-2	CASSFRGRGQETQYF	TGTGCCAGCAGCTTCCGGGGAAGGGGGCAGGAGACCCAGTACTTC
.	TRBJ1-1	.	TRBV5-1	CASSLRAGDGTEAFF	TGCGCCAGCAGCTTGCGGGCAGGGGACGGCACTGAAGCTTTCTTT
.	TRBJ1-2	.	TRBV5-5	CASSLKGVDGYTF	TGTGCCAGCAGCTTGAAGGGAGTGGATGGCTACACCTTC
.	TRBJ2-3	.	TRBV19	CASSIDRGPGGADTQYF	TGTGCCAGTAGTATAGATCGGGGACCCGGAGGAGCAGATACGCAGTATTTT
.	TRBJ1-1	.	TRBV15	CATSPPRRDTEAFF	TGTGCCACCAGCCCCCCCCGAAGGGACACTGAAGCTTTCTTT
.	TRBJ2-1	TRBD1	TRBV11-2	CASSASGQGPRGQFF	TGTGCCAGCAGTGCGTCGGGACAGGGGCCCCGGGGGCAGTTCTTC
.	TRBJ2-1	.	TRBV10-3	CAIMKGALGNEQFF	TGTGCCATCATGAAGGGAGCCCTGGGGAATGAGCAGTTCTTC
.	TRBJ2-7	.	TRBV2	CATSWHSVLDGQYF	TGTGCCACCAGCTGGCACTCCGTATTAGATGGGCAGTACTTC
.	TRBJ1-1	TRBD1	TRBV3-1/TRBV3-2	CASSLRQGLMNTEAFF	TGTGCCAGCAGCCTCCGACAGGGCCTCATGAACACTGAAGCTTTCTTT
.	TRBJ2-7	.	TRBV7-3	CASSLGKGREQYF	TGTGCCAGCAGCTTAGGCAAGGGACGCGAGCAGTACTTC
.	TRBJ1-2	TRBD1	TRBV4-3	CASSPTTGGSYGYTF	TGCGCCAGCAGCCCAACGACAGGGGGCAGCTATGGCTACACCTTC
.	TRBJ1-3	.	TRBV18	CASSPPDSSGNTIYF	TGTGCCAGCTCACCACCAGACAGCTCTGGAAACACCATATATTTT
.	TRBJ2-1	.	TRBV2	CASSDRAYNEQFF	TGTGCCAGCAGTGACAGGGCCTACAATGAGCAGTTCTTC
.	TRBJ2-1	TRBD2	TRBV7-8	CASSPTSGSFNEQFF	TGTGCCAGCAGCCCAACTAGCGGGAGTTTTAATGAGCAGTTCTTC
.	TRBJ1-5	.	TRBV30	CASAHSNNQPQHF	TGTGCCTCCGCCCACTCCAACAATCAGCCCCAGCATTTT
once	TRBJ2-3	TRBD2	TRBV29-1	CSVEGRPGLAGVDTQYF	TGCAGCGTTGAAGGACGCCCGGGACTAGCGGGGGTAGATACGCAGTATTTT
.	TRBJ1-4	.	TRBV7-9	CASSLEGGDMKTQLF	TGTGCCAGCAGCTTAGAGGGGGGTGATATGAAGACTCAACTCTTT
.	TRBJ1-5	.	TRBV12-3/TRBV12-4	CASSLGQPQHF	TGTGCCAGCAGTTTAGGGCAGCCCCAGCATTTT
.	TRBJ1-1	.	TRBV7-9	CASSLPGSMNTEAFF	TGTGCCAGCAGCTTACCTGGGTCAATGAACACTGAAGCTTTCTTT
.	TRBJ1-1	.	TRBV2	CASRFYEGNTEAFF	TGTGCCAGCAGATTCTATGAGGGGAACACTGAAGCTTTCTTT
.	TRBJ2-2	.	TRBV15	CATSGGPTNTGELFF	TGTGCCACCAGCGGGGGACCTACGAACACCGGGGAGCTGTTTTTT